The rows below give T cell receptor beta chains drawn from one sample of a study of beta chain features in type 1 diabetes. TCRdb's table, derived via immunoSEQ multiplex PCR, lists solely in-frame clones and lacks some. This sample has about 160,000 clones, with about 8% found just once. The sample was central memory CD4+ T cells from blood. Source of these receptors: a woman in her thirties or forties with type 1 diabetes. CDR3s include the opening cysteine and the closing phenylalanine or tryptophan. Fields, in order: CDR3 protein, V gene, J gene.

CDR3 protein: CASSAGGTSGAQETQYF
V gene: TRBV6-1
J gene: TRBJ2-5

CDR3 protein: CASSTPPRTGGSYNEQFF
V gene: TRBV7-2
J gene: TRBJ2-1

CDR3 protein: CASSRNEATNTEAFF
V gene: TRBV18
J gene: TRBJ1-1

CDR3 protein: CASGSSGNTIYF
V gene: TRBV7-9
J gene: TRBJ1-3

CDR3 protein: CASSLLIIGQSTGELFF
V gene: TRBV5-5
J gene: TRBJ2-2

CDR3 protein: CASSQLDRDTDTQYF
V gene: TRBV14
J gene: TRBJ2-3

CDR3 protein: CASRAEGTQYF
V gene: TRBV19
J gene: TRBJ2-5

CDR3 protein: CASSPDTNYGYTF
V gene: TRBV5-6
J gene: TRBJ1-2

CDR3 protein: CASGDRGNEQFF
V gene: TRBV2
J gene: TRBJ2-1

CDR3 protein: CASSLRHGAGELFF
V gene: TRBV7-2
J gene: TRBJ2-2

CDR3 protein: CASSLAGGGETQYF
V gene: TRBV28
J gene: TRBJ2-5

CDR3 protein: CASSLEGWSEQFF
V gene: TRBV7-2
J gene: TRBJ2-1

CDR3 protein: CASSYLTGGSYEQYF
V gene: TRBV27
J gene: TRBJ2-7

CDR3 protein: CASRGGGRAFTDTQYF
V gene: TRBV28
J gene: TRBJ2-3

CDR3 protein: CAWRGLNYGYTF
V gene: TRBV30
J gene: TRBJ1-2

CDR3 protein: CASSQALVARTDTQYF
V gene: TRBV4-1
J gene: TRBJ2-3

CDR3 protein: CASSSPRRAFF
V gene: TRBV28
J gene: TRBJ1-1

CDR3 protein: CASSQDRGQPQHF
V gene: TRBV4-3
J gene: TRBJ1-5

CDR3 protein: CASSPGQGEVDTQYF
V gene: TRBV18
J gene: TRBJ2-3

CDR3 protein: CASSVPTLQFF
V gene: TRBV2
J gene: TRBJ2-1

CDR3 protein: CASSPGTGSGANVLTF
V gene: TRBV18
J gene: TRBJ2-6

CDR3 protein: CASSDSRTLRQYF
V gene: TRBV25-1
J gene: TRBJ2-7

CDR3 protein: CASNDGGSYEQYF
V gene: TRBV7-9
J gene: TRBJ2-7

CDR3 protein: CASSFPTGSRDEQYF
V gene: TRBV4-1
J gene: TRBJ2-7

CDR3 protein: CASSEGKGGRAKRFF
V gene: TRBV2
J gene: TRBJ2-1

CDR3 protein: CASSPEAGVRVLAFF
V gene: TRBV18
J gene: TRBJ1-1

CDR3 protein: CASSLAGTGKAPEAFF
V gene: TRBV11-2
J gene: TRBJ1-1

CDR3 protein: CASSPPGASGKQYF
V gene: TRBV28
J gene: TRBJ2-7

CDR3 protein: CASSYGDTEAFF
V gene: TRBV28
J gene: TRBJ1-1

CDR3 protein: CASSPDRTGTEAFF
V gene: TRBV7-8
J gene: TRBJ1-1

CDR3 protein: CASSSGQKETQYF
V gene: TRBV7-8
J gene: TRBJ2-5

CDR3 protein: CASSYGPSGSKEQYF
V gene: TRBV6-5
J gene: TRBJ2-7

CDR3 protein: CSARDTYEQYF
V gene: TRBV20-1
J gene: TRBJ2-7

CDR3 protein: CATSSRQDEKLFF
V gene: TRBV15
J gene: TRBJ1-4

CDR3 protein: CASSLAWGEGQPQHF
V gene: TRBV7-2
J gene: TRBJ1-5

CDR3 protein: CASRSSGKGNEQFF
V gene: TRBV11-2
J gene: TRBJ2-1

CDR3 protein: CASSAGTDTYEQYF
V gene: TRBV6-5
J gene: TRBJ2-7

CDR3 protein: CASSPQGQAINEQFF
V gene: TRBV18
J gene: TRBJ2-1

CDR3 protein: CASSLHRDQPQHF
V gene: TRBV7-8
J gene: TRBJ1-5

CDR3 protein: CSVAISGYEQYF
V gene: TRBV29-1
J gene: TRBJ2-7

CDR3 protein: CASRGGLTAEETQYF
V gene: TRBV18
J gene: TRBJ2-5

CDR3 protein: CASSQNQGPQHF
V gene: TRBV7-2
J gene: TRBJ1-5